The following is a T cell receptor beta chain sequence with its context. Its target is not known. TCRdb's copy holds only in-frame clones and misses some; the assay was immunoSEQ multiplex PCR. Of approximately 530,000 clones listed, 90% to 97% were seen once; the top ten hold approximately 0.06%. The CDR3 is 11 residues long. The ends were cut back, 6 bases at V and 14 bases at J, with 17 bases in the middle. From germline, CDR1 is SQVTM and CDR2 ANQGSEA. The healthy adult donors were HIV-negative and reported no recent acute infections or vaccinations. The data derive from a study of shared clonotypes between healthy human individuals. For the study at large: Every donor yielded three CD4 naive, three CD4 memory, two CD8 naive and one CD8 memory plate. Broader study findings: The small donor group covered limited genetic and exposure diversity.

The sequenced sample consisted of naive CD4+ T cells sorted from blood. Noted subset: CD45RA+ positively selected. The TCR was taken from a woman in her 30s in good health. This chain connects TRBV29-1 to TRBJ2-1, with a tentative D call TRBD2 (6 bases). This chain's CDR3 is CSVSSAWGEFF. As DNA, the CDR3 is TGCAGCGTATCGAGCGCCTGGGGGGAGTTCTTC.